The clone carrying this TCR beta chain has ten or more counts. CDR1 and CDR2 from the germline V gene are SGHDT and YYEEEE. V shed 3 bases, J shed 4 bases, and the junction held 6 bases outside the gene matches. This CDR3 contains 15 residues. Replicate sorted-subset PCRs were loaded with around 0.2 ug DNA, roughly 33,000 T cell genomes. Only in-frame clones appear in the TCRdb table, and some are missing; sequencing was by immunoSEQ multiplex PCR. The sample carries approximately 240,000 clones, approximately 65% recorded once. These data belong to a study of shared clonotypes between healthy human individuals. The wider study: CD4 naive and CD4 memory each took three plates per donor, while CD8 naive took two and CD8 memory one.

The sequenced material came from memory CD4+ T cells sorted from blood. Noted subset: CD45RA-negative fraction. The chain combines TRBV5-6 with TRBJ2-3; 9 nucleotides align to TRBD1. The clonotype was recovered from a man aged 30 to 39 in good health. The DNA for the CDR3 is TGTGCCAGCAGCTCCGGGACAGGGAACGCAGATACGCAGTATTTT. It codes for CASSSGTGNADTQYF.